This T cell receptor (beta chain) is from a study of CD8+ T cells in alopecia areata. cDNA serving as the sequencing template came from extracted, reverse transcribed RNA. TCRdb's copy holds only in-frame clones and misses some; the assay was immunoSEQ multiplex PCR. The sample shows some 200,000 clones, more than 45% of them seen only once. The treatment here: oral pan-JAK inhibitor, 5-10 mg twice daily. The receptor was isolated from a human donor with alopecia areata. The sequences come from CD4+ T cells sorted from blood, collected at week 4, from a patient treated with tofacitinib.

The CDR3 sequence is CASSKADYYGYTF. The CDR3 coding sequence is TGTGCCAGTAGTAAAGCGGACTACTATGGCTACACCTTC. This chain uses TRBV19 with TRBJ1-2; D gene unclear. With 4 bases removed from V and 3 bases from J, the gap between germline ends came to 9 bases. This CDR3 comprises 13 residues. The germline V gene has CDR1 LNHDA and CDR2 SQIVND (reference sequence).